This entry is about one T cell receptor beta chain. Mismatch with germline at one junction end may stem from a read error. These data are taken from a study of blood T cell repertoires in COVID-19. Germline V CDR1 and CDR2: MRHNA, SNTAGT. The length of the CDR3 is 8 residues. In the authors' methods: Reference gene primer amplification gave nucleated cell count estimates. Here immunoSEQ multiplex PCR was the method, and the copy in TCRdb shows in-frame clones only, minus some. The V and J calls and clone size come from that table; D and trimming were worked out from the DNA. Counted here are almost 500,000 clones, 80% to 90% occurring once; the ten biggest clones make up 8.3%.

The sequenced sample was PBMCs or T cells enriched from blood (not recorded which). V gene TRBV6-4 combines with J gene TRBJ2-3; D perhaps matches TRBD1 (6 bases). This clonotype was sampled from a woman aged 55-70 years who had recovered from COVID-19. The CDR3 bases are TGTGCCAGCAGTAACAGGGAATTT. This translates into CASSNREF.